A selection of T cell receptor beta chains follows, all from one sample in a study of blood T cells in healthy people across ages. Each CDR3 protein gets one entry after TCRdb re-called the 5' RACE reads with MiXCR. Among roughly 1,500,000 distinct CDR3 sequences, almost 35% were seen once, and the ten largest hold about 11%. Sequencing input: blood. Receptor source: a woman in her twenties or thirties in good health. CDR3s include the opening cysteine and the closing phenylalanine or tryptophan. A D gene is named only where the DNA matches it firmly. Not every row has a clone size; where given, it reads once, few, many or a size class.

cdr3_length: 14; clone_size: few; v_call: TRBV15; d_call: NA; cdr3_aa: CATSRALLEETQYF
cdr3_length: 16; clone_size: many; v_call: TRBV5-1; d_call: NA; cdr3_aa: CASSFPAGTSYNEQFF
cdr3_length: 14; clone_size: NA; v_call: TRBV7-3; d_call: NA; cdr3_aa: CASSYAPRVREQFF
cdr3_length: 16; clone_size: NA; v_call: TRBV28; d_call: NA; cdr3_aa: CAGSSPPSGIQETQYF
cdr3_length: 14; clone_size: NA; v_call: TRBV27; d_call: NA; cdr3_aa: CASSVGQMNYEQYF
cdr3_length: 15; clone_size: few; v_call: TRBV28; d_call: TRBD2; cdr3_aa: CASSGLAGKVDTQYF
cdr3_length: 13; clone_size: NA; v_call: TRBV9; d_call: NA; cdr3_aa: CASSVGSWDEQFF
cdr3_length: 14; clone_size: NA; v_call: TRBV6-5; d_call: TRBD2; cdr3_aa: CASRKGGIGGELFF
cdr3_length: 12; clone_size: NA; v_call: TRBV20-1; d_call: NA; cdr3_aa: CSARFTGNTQYF
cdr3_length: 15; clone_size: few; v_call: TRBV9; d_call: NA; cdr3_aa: CASSVAGVGYNEQFF
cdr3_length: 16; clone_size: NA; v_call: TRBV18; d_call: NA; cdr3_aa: CASSPGGPGLNTEAFF